This T cell receptor (beta chain) was found in a study of shared clonotypes between healthy human individuals. Replicate sorted-subset PCRs were loaded with 150 to 250 ng DNA, 25,000 to 30,000 T cell genomes. Clones were sequenced by immunoSEQ multiplex PCR, and TCRdb holds only the in-frame ones, with some missing. The sample gives roughly 2.1 million clones, just over 90% of which show up once; under 2% is in the top ten. Cells designated naive CD8 were CD45RO-negative and were positively selected for CCR7, with terminally differentiated effector memory CD45RA+ cells excluded. CDR1 is SGHNT, CDR2 YYREEE, per germline (reference sequence). Trimming took 4 bases from V and 6 from J; bases not matched to a gene: 4. The CDR3 is 14 amino acids.

This clonotype was obtained from a man younger than 30 in good health. Some clones in this sample may be carry-over from other donors' samples. The chain couples TRBV5-4 to TRBJ2-2, with 9 bases matching TRBD2. Material: naive CD8+ T cells from PBMCs. The CDR3 here is CASSPSSGAGELFF. CDR3 nucleotide sequence: TGTGCCAGCAGCCCGTCTAGCGGGGCCGGGGAGCTGTTTTTT.